These T cell receptor beta chains were read from a single sample in a study of regulatory T cells in long-lasting Graves disease. TCRdb used MiXCR to reprocess the multiplex PCR reads, holding one entry per CDR3 protein. The sample has 440,000 or so distinct CDR3 sequences, under 15% seen once. This sample was also put to use in a study of T cells in Graves' hyperthyroidism and ophthalmopathy.

Sequencing used peripheral blood mononuclear cells (PBMCs), obtained at new diagnosis, from a patient treated with antithyroid drugs. The receptors originated from a woman in her 30s with Graves disease. Each CDR3 is given with its conserved first and last residue. The D gene is left open where the match is weak. Clone size is given for some rows only: seen once, a few or many times, or a class if the clone is expanded.

TRBJ1-2,TRBV7-8,-,few,CASSLYKGYGYTF,TGTGCCAGCAGCTTATATAAGGGCTATGGCTACACCTTC
TRBJ2-6,TRBV30,-,-,CAWGLSGANVLTF,TGTGCCTGGGGACTATCTGGGGCCAACGTCCTGACTTTC
TRBJ1-2,TRBV19,-,-,CASSIAGQNYGYTF,TGTGCCAGTAGTATAGCTGGACAGAACTATGGCTACACCTTC
TRBJ2-7,TRBV3-1,TRBD2,many,CASSQDKLADYEQYF,TGTGCCAGCAGCCAAGATAAACTAGCGGACTACGAGCAGTACTTC
TRBJ2-6,TRBV3-1,TRBD1,few,CASSPTPGGYSGANVLTF,TGTGCCAGCAGCCCTACGCCAGGGGGTTACTCTGGGGCCAACGTCCTGACTTTC
TRBJ1-1,TRBV29-1,-,many,CSVEGQGNTEAFF,TGCAGCGTTGAAGGGCAGGGGAACACTGAAGCTTTCTTT
TRBJ2-1,TRBV10-3,TRBD2,-,CAISDLAGEDNEQFF,TGTGCCATCAGTGACCTAGCGGGAGAGGACAATGAGCAGTTCTTC
TRBJ1-3,TRBV5-1,-,-,CASSSSFSGNTIYF,TGCGCCAGCAGCTCAAGTTTCTCTGGAAACACCATATATTTT
TRBJ2-1,TRBV30,TRBD2,-,CAWSGGEVAGFDEQFF,TGTGCCTGGAGTGGAGGGGAGGTAGCGGGGTTCGATGAGCAGTTCTTC
TRBJ1-1,TRBV10-2,TRBD1,many,CASRDRLNTEAFF,TGCGCCAGCAGGGACAGGCTGAACACTGAAGCTTTCTTT
TRBJ2-2,TRBV29-1,TRBD2,-,CSVPGGTSGNTGELFF,TGCAGCGTCCCAGGGGGGACTAGCGGGAACACCGGGGAGCTGTTTTTT
TRBJ2-7,TRBV5-6,TRBD2,many,CASSFRTSGRYEQYF,TGTGCCAGCAGCTTCCGGACTAGCGGGCGCTACGAGCAGTACTTC
TRBJ1-5,TRBV30,-,many,CAWSGSGHSNQPQHF,TGTGCCTGGAGTGGATCAGGGCATAGCAATCAGCCCCAGCATTTT
TRBJ2-2,TRBV24-1,TRBD1,-,CATSETNRGPDTGELFF,TGTGCCACCAGTGAGACGAACAGGGGACCGGACACCGGGGAGCTGTTTTTT
TRBJ1-2,TRBV19,-,few,CASSAFARTETYGYTF,TGTGCCAGTAGTGCCTTTGCTAGGACAGAAACCTATGGCTACACCTTC
TRBJ2-5,TRBV2,TRBD2,many,CASIKAGVTETQYF,TGTGCCAGCATTAAAGCGGGAGTGACGGAGACCCAGTACTTC
TRBJ2-1,TRBV7-6,TRBD2,-,CASSLALTLAGVGNEQFF,TGTGCCAGCAGCTTAGCGCTGACTTTAGCGGGAGTGGGGAATGAGCAGTTCTTC
TRBJ1-4,TRBV3-1,TRBD1,many,CASSPGQAEIATNEKLFF,TGTGCCAGCAGCCCCGGACAGGCCGAAATTGCAACTAATGAAAAACTGTTTTTT
TRBJ2-7,TRBV5-1,TRBD1,few,CASSTFRDRFTYEQYF,TGCGCCAGCAGCACGTTCCGGGACAGGTTCACCTACGAGCAGTACTTC
TRBJ1-2,TRBV5-1,TRBD1,few,CASSFSGTGNGYTF,TGCGCCAGCAGCTTTTCCGGGACAGGGAATGGCTACACCTTC
TRBJ1-6,TRBV30,-,many,CAWSPTRRGSPLHF,TGTGCCTGGAGTCCCACCCGGCGGGGTTCACCCCTCCACTTT
TRBJ1-1,TRBV27,-,many,CASSLSQFMNTEAFF,TGTGCCAGCAGTTTATCACAGTTCATGAACACTGAAGCTTTCTTT
TRBJ2-5,TRBV3-1,-,many,CASSQVGRAETQYF,TGTGCCAGCAGCCAAGTAGGCAGGGCAGAGACCCAGTACTTC
TRBJ1-6,TRBV5-1,-,-,CASSLQPDNSPLHF,TGCGCCAGCAGCTTGCAACCAGATAATTCACCCCTCCACTTT
TRBJ2-1,TRBV2,TRBD2,many,CASSSIAGGPVNEQFF,TGTGCCAGCAGCTCAATAGCGGGAGGGCCAGTGAATGAGCAGTTCTTC
TRBJ2-3,TRBV20-1,TRBD1,many,CSGRGRADTQYF,TGCAGTGGTAGGGGGCGCGCAGATACGCAGTATTTT
TRBJ2-2,TRBV5-1,-,-,CASSPQQGPGELFF,TGCGCCAGCAGCCCTCAACAGGGTCCCGGGGAGCTGTTTTTT
TRBJ2-7,TRBV27,TRBD2,many,CASSPRQGGRAYEQYF,TGTGCCAGCAGTCCACGGCAAGGCGGGAGGGCCTACGAGCAGTACTTC
TRBJ2-3,TRBV20-1,TRBD2,once,CSARTFRLAGAESDTQYF,TGCAGTGCCCGAACCTTCCGGCTAGCGGGGGCTGAGTCAGATACGCAGTATTTT
TRBJ2-6,TRBV6-1,-,few,CASSIPLHSGANVLTF,TGTGCCAGCAGTATACCCCTGCACTCTGGGGCCAACGTCCTGACTTTC
TRBJ2-1,TRBV9,-,-,CASSVRGSGDNEQFF,TGTGCCAGCAGCGTACGAGGTAGCGGCGACAATGAGCAGTTCTTC
TRBJ1-1,TRBV6-2/TRBV6-3,-,few,CASSSEASTEAFF,TGTGCCAGCAGCAGCGAGGCGAGCACTGAAGCTTTCTTT
TRBJ2-2,TRBV9,-,many,CASSVAGLSNTGELFF,TGTGCCAGCAGCGTAGCCGGACTTTCCAACACCGGGGAGCTGTTTTTT
TRBJ2-7,TRBV27,-,many,CASSHSEGEQYF,TGTGCCAGCAGTCATTCTGAGGGCGAGCAGTACTTC